This T cell receptor (beta chain) was sequenced during a study of PD-L1 blockade in urothelial cancer. Study findings and constraints: In blood at 3 weeks, tumor-associated clones expanded more among patients with durable benefit.

Measured with immunoSEQ multiplex PCR; TCRdb has only the in-frame clones, and not every one. The sample has about 30,000 clones, roughly 84% seen once. There are 15 residues in the CDR3. Per the germline V gene, CDR1 is SGHRS and CDR2 is YFSETQ. With 4 bases clipped from V and 1 base from J, the junction kept 6 bases outside the gene matches. The time point denotes: pretreatment peripheral blood. Concerning this clone itself: The antigen remains undetermined.

The V call is TRBV5-1, the J call TRBJ2-5, with 8 bases identical to TRBD2. The TCR was taken from a man aged 55 to 70 with urothelial cancer. This sample comprised PBMCs, obtained around atezolizumab (anti-PD-L1) treatment. The CDR3 loop is CASSPVTSGQETQYF. The CDR3 DNA reads as TGCGCCAGCAGCCCCGTTACTAGCGGCCAAGAGACCCAGTACTTC.